Each of the 30 T cell receptor beta chains below was sequenced from the same sample in a study of blood T cell repertoires in COVID-19. The table came from immunoSEQ multiplex PCR; TCRdb's copy has only in-frame clones and leaves some out. The top ten clones hold 4% to 4.5% of a sample with 150,000 to 200,000 clones, approximately 87% of them seen once. The material sequenced was PBMCs or T cells enriched from blood (not recorded which). The receptors here all came from a woman in her forties or fifties who had recovered from COVID-19.

The chain recombines TRBV6-5 with TRBJ1-2; no clear D. Trimming took off 10 bases at V and 7 bases at J, with 19 bases between the two ends. CDR1 and CDR2 from the germline V gene are MNHEY and SVGAGI. The CDR3 is 13 amino acids. CDR3 region: CATRPPGGGGYTF. The CDR3 nucleotides are TGTGCCACCCGACCCCCGGGCGGAGGTGGCTACACCTTC.

The genes are TRBV19 and TRBJ1-1; D is possibly TRBD1 (5 bases). V was shortened by 4 bases and J by 4 bases, with 10 bases between the two germline ends. This CDR3 contains 13 residues. The germline V gene encodes CDR1 LNHDA and CDR2 SQIVND (reference sequence). As DNA, the CDR3 is TGTGCCAGTAGTAACTGGGGCTCCACTGAAGCTTTCTTT. Protein product: CASSNWGSTEAFF.

The chain combines TRBV5-6 with TRBJ1-2; D unclear. The CDR3 consists of 11 residues. Between the trimmed V and J ends, which lost 1 base and 13 bases, there was a span of 11 bases. The germline gives CDR1 SGHDT, CDR2 YYEEEE. The DNA of the CDR3 is TGTGCCAGCAGCTTGTGGCAGGTCAGCACCTTC. Translated: CASSLWQVSTF.

This clone was detected many times. The chain recombines TRBV27 with TRBJ2-1; D unresolved. Trimming pared 7 bases from V and 6 bases from J, leaving 13 bases between. The CDR3 consists of 13 residues. Germline-derived CDR1 and CDR2 are MNHEY and SMNVEV (reference sequence). Here the CDR3 reads CASKQWAGNEQFF. For the CDR3, the DNA is TGTGCCAGCAAACAGTGGGCCGGCAATGAGCAGTTCTTC.

V gene TRBV6-5 combines with J gene TRBJ2-1; D is perhaps TRBD2 (5 bases). In germline, CDR1 is MNHEY, CDR2 SVGAGI. V was clipped by 8 bases and J by 5 bases, with 7 bases between them. This CDR3 has 11 residues. The CDR3 reads CASRRNNEQFF. CDR3 coding DNA: TGTGCCAGCCGGAGGAACAATGAGCAGTTCTTC.

J is TRBJ1-2 and V is TRBV29-1; D gene unclear. The CDR3 is made up of 14 amino acids. V dropped 3 bases and J dropped 6 bases, with 17 bases sitting between them. Germline CDR1 reads SQVTM; CDR2 reads ANQGSEA. The CDR3 sequence: CSVDSVSVADGYTF. The CDR3, as DNA: TGCAGCGTTGATTCGGTCTCGGTGGCGGATGGCTACACCTTC.

This sequence joins TRBV28 and TRBJ2-1, with 7 nucleotides matching TRBD1. The V gene end was trimmed by 4 bases and the J gene end by 1 base; junction bases not matched to a gene: 1. The CDR3 has 14 residues. Germline CDR1 is MDHEN and CDR2 is SYDVKM. The DNA of the CDR3 is TGTGCCAGCAGTTCGACAGGGTCCTACAATGAGCAGTTCTTC. Encoded protein: CASSSTGSYNEQFF.

This clone was observed once. The chain combines TRBV5-1 with TRBJ2-1; 8 positions agree with TRBD1. Trimming cost V 0 bases and J 3 bases; bases outside gene matches: 8. The CDR3 covers 17 residues. Germline lookup yields CDR1 SGHRS and CDR2 YFSETQ. The DNA of the CDR3 is TGCGCCAGCAGCTTGGTTAGGGACAGGCCGTACTACAATGAGCAGTTCTTC. This translates into CASSLVRDRPYYNEQFF.

The gene calls are TRBV6-2 or TRBV6-3 and TRBJ2-7, with 12 bases identical to TRBD2. From germline, CDR1 is MNHEY and CDR2 SVGEGT. This CDR3 is built from 16 residues. Unmatched junction bases numbered 4, after V lost 0 bases and J lost 4 bases. The CDR3 sequence: CASSYSSTSGRYEQYV. The CDR3 DNA is TGTGCCAGCAGTTACTCGTCGACTAGCGGGAGATACGAGCAGTACGTC.

J is TRBJ1-2 and V is TRBV6-1; 7 nucleotides agree with TRBD1. Germline CDR1 and CDR2: MNHNS and SASEGT. The CDR3 is 15 amino acids. With V trimmed by 3 bases and J by 4 bases, 8 bases remained unmatched. The CDR3: CASSDRDSASYGYTF. The CDR3 DNA follows: TGTGCCAGCAGTGACCGGGACAGTGCAAGCTATGGCTACACCTTC.

This chain links TRBV14 with TRBJ2-2, with D maybe TRBD1 (6 bases). Trimming pared 5 bases from V and 6 bases from J, leaving 10 bases between. The V gene's germline CDR1 is SGHDN and CDR2 FVKESK. There are 13 residues in the CDR3. The DNA for the CDR3 is TGTGCCAGCAGCTTACAGGGATCCGGGGAGCTGTTTTTT. Translated: CASSLQGSGELFF.

The chain employs TRBV29-1 and TRBJ2-1; 11 bases match TRBD2. The CDR3 runs 13 residues. J gave up 9 bases and V 7 bases, and 8 bases lay outside the gene matches. Germline V gives CDR1 SQVTM, CDR2 ANQGSEA. The CDR3 loop is CSARNSGGGEQFF. CDR3 sequence (DNA): TGCAGCGCGAGAAATAGCGGGGGGGGTGAGCAGTTCTTC.

There are a few counts of this clone. The rearrangement links TRBV12-3 or TRBV12-4 to TRBJ1-1; TRBD1 is a possible D gene (5 bases). Trimming removed 6 bases from V and 5 bases from J, with 10 bases in between. This CDR3 is built from 12 residues. The CDR3 region has the DNA TGTGCCAGCAGAGCCCAGGGTACTGAAGCTTTCTTT. It is translated as CASRAQGTEAFF.

The gene calls are TRBV10-2 and TRBJ1-2; TRBD1 agrees at 12 bases. Trimming at V came to 6 bases and at J to 6 bases, leaving 8 bases not matched to a gene. Germline CDR1 reads WSHSY; CDR2 reads SAAADI. This CDR3 has 15 amino acids. CDR3 sequence: CASRATGTGGNGYTF. The CDR3 nucleotides are TGCGCCAGCAGGGCTACCGGGACAGGGGGCAATGGCTACACCTTC.

The chain carries TRBV19 and TRBJ1-2; 7 bases align to TRBD1. V trimming: 5 bases; J trimming: 4 bases; junction bases outside the gene matches: 7. The CDR3 runs to 14 residues. The germline gives CDR1 LNHDA, CDR2 SQIVND (reference sequence). CDR3 coding DNA: TGTGCCAGTAGTTCGGGACAGTACTCCTATGGCTACACCTTC. Translation: CASSSGQYSYGYTF.

The chain has TRBV20-1 and TRBJ1-3, with 7 nucleotides matching TRBD1. The CDR3 loop spans 16 amino acids. V shed 3 bases, J shed 3 bases, and the junction held 11 bases outside the gene matches. Germline V gene data show CDR1 as DFQATT and CDR2 as SNEGSKA (reference sequence). In nucleotides, the CDR3 is TGCAGTGCTAGTACGAGGGGGCAAGGGTTTGGAAACACCATATATTTT. The encoded protein is CSASTRGQGFGNTIYF.

The chain joins TRBV3-1 (or the pseudogene TRBV3-2) to TRBJ2-3; 7 bases match TRBD1. CDR3 length: 16 amino acids. Germline CDR1 reads LGHDT; CDR2 reads YNNKEL (reference sequence). Trimming at V came to 5 bases and at J to 2 bases, leaving 10 bases not matched to a gene. DNA for the CDR3: TGTGCCAGCAGCTTAGGGACAGTTTGGGTCACAGATACGCAGTATTTT. Translating gives CASSLGTVWVTDTQYF.

This sequence joins TRBV11-2 and TRBJ2-1, with 12 bases matching TRBD2. CDR1 is SGHAT, CDR2 FQNNGV, per germline. The junction had 6 bases not matched to a gene; V was cut back by 6 bases and J by 6 bases. The CDR3 runs 15 residues. The CDR3 nucleotides read TGTGCCAGCAGACAACTAGCGGGGGGTGCCAATGAGCAGTTCTTC. This encodes CASRQLAGGANEQFF.

The V and J genes are TRBV6-1 and TRBJ1-3; the match to TRBD1 covers 7 bases. The CDR3 is made up of 15 amino acids. The germline CDR1 and CDR2 sequences are MNHNS and SASEGT. J gave up 4 bases and V 0 bases, and 3 bases lay outside the gene matches. CDR3 sequence (DNA): TGTGCCAGCAGTGAAGCTATAGGGGGCGGAAACACCATATATTTT. Residues: CASSEAIGGGNTIYF.

The V call is TRBV11-2, the J call TRBJ1-6, with 7 nucleotides matching TRBD1. The CDR3 has 12 residues. V was clipped by 10 bases and J by 8 bases; unmatched bases: 5. Germline-derived CDR1 and CDR2 are SGHAT and FQNNGV. CDR3 nucleotide sequence: TGTGCCACCGGTACAGGGGATTCACCCCTCCACTTT. Translated, it gives CATGTGDSPLHF.

The gene calls are TRBV5-5 and TRBJ1-6; 7 positions agree with TRBD1. The germline V gene has CDR1 SGHKS and CDR2 YYEKEE (reference sequence). V gave up 2 bases and J gave up 10 bases; unmatched junction bases: 6. The CDR3 is 14 residues long. The CDR3 loop reads CASSFDRVSSPLHF. The CDR3 nucleotides read TGTGCCAGCAGCTTTGACAGGGTGTCCTCACCCCTCCACTTT.

The chain combines TRBV7-2 with TRBJ2-5; 7 bases align to TRBD2. Germline V CDR1 and CDR2: SGHTA, FQGNSA. The V gene end was trimmed by 1 base and the J gene end by 4 bases; junction bases not matched to a gene: 3. The CDR3 covers 14 residues. The CDR3 bases are TGTGCCAGCAGCTTAGGCGGGGGAGGAGAGACCCAGTACTTC. Its translation is CASSLGGGGETQYF.

As concerns this clone: A single base separates this from a much larger clone, so it may be a read error. Other nucleotide sequences in the sample specify the same CDR3. Written as DNA, the CDR3 is TGTGCCAGCAGCTGGACTAGCGGGAGCACAGATACGCAGTATTTT. As protein: CASSWTSGSTDTQYF. The gene calls are TRBV27 and TRBJ2-3; 11 bases are a match to TRBD2. The ends lost 6 bases at V and 0 bases at J; junction bases unmatched: 2. The CDR3 totals 15 residues. The germline V gene has CDR1 MNHEY and CDR2 SMNVEV (reference sequence).

The chain links TRBV7-2 to TRBJ1-6; D not certain. The CDR3 totals 14 residues. V gave up 5 bases and J gave up 7 bases, with 12 bases separating them. CDR1 is SGHTA, CDR2 FQGNSA, per germline. The CDR3 DNA follows: TGTGCCAGCAGCCCGAACAATCACAATTCACCCCTCCACTTT. Its protein product is CASSPNNHNSPLHF.

This chain uses TRBV25-1 with TRBJ1-2, with a possible D match to TRBD1 (5 bases). The CDR3 consists of 13 residues. Trimming pared 3 bases from V and 8 bases from J, leaving 13 bases between. Germline loops: CDR1 MGHDK, CDR2 SYGVNS. The CDR3 DNA reads TGTGCCAGCAGTGAGGGGCCAGGCCTGGGCTACACCTTC. As protein: CASSEGPGLGYTF.

The chain recombines TRBV5-1 with TRBJ1-5; TRBD1 matches at 7 bases. The V gene's germline CDR1 is SGHRS and CDR2 YFSETQ. The CDR3 consists of 15 residues. After removal of 4 bases from V and 7 bases from J, the junction contained 11 bases not matched to a gene. The CDR3 here is CASSHNGQVGQPQHF. The CDR3 DNA sequence: TGCGCCAGCAGCCATAACGGACAGGTCGGCCAGCCCCAGCATTTT.

This clone was seen a single time. The V call is TRBV10-3, the J call TRBJ1-1; a weak D match, TRBD1 (6 bases). CDR3 length: 13 residues. Germline-derived CDR1 and CDR2 are ENHRY and SYGVKD. V was pared by 9 bases and J by 1 base, with 12 bases between. The CDR3 sequence is CAISLQGNTEAFF. The CDR3 coding sequence is TGTGCCATTTCTCTACAGGGGAACACTGAAGCTTTCTTT.

The genes are TRBV7-9 and TRBJ1-2; tentative D call: TRBD1 (5 bases). The V end was cut by 3 bases, the J end by 5 bases, with 10 bases between. The CDR3 consists of 13 residues. Germline CDR1 SEHNR, CDR2 FQNEAQ (reference sequence). Here the CDR3 DNA reads TGTGCCAGCAGCTTTGTAGACAGTTATGGCTACACCTTC. Translating gives CASSFVDSYGYTF.

The CDR3 nucleotides are TGTGCCAGTAGCGATGGACAGGGACGCGGCTACACCTTC. Translation gives CASSDGQGRGYTF. The chain has TRBV19 and TRBJ1-2; the match to TRBD1 covers 8 bases. The CDR3 runs to 13 residues. V shed 6 bases and J 8 bases; nucleotides not matched to a gene: 8. Germline CDR1 LNHDA, CDR2 SQIVND (reference sequence).

The chain uses TRBV9 and TRBJ2-5; 11 positions match TRBD2. Germline CDR1 and CDR2: SGDLS and YYNGEE. Trimming at V came to 3 bases and at J to 4 bases, leaving 5 bases not matched to a gene. The CDR3 is 15 residues long. This CDR3 is CASSEGLAVGETQYF. The CDR3 DNA reads TGTGCCAGCAGCGAGGGACTAGCGGTGGGAGAGACCCAGTACTTC.